Listed here are 26 T cell receptor beta chains from one sample, sequenced in a study of blood T cells in healthy people across ages. A sample-barcoded 5' primer and a J-beta primer mix were used in a second PCR of roughly 7 to 11 cycles. TCRdb ran MiXCR on the 5' RACE reads and lists one entry per CDR3 protein. The sample carries about 1.5 million distinct CDR3 sequences, roughly two fifths recorded once. Sequences were obtained from blood. These receptors were taken from a woman aged 18-29 years in good health.

There are a few counts of this clonotype. The chain is built from TRBV10-3 and TRBJ2-7; D ambiguous. The CDR3 covers 14 residues. Looked up from germline, CDR1 is ENHRY and CDR2 is SYGVKD. The germline V and J ends were trimmed by 6 bases and 7 bases, with 19 bases remaining between them. This CDR3 is CAIRSPSRLDEQYF. The CDR3 bases are TGTGCCATCAGGTCACCCTCTAGGCTGGATGAGCAGTACTTC.

V is TRBV20-1 and J is TRBJ2-5, with TRBD2 identical over 12 bases. Per germline, CDR1 DFQATT and CDR2 SNEGSKA (reference sequence). Unmatched junction bases numbered 13, after V lost 6 bases and J lost 11 bases. The CDR3 runs to 14 residues. This CDR3 reads CSAQTSGSDNEQYF. CDR3 nucleotides: TGCAGTGCCCAGACTAGCGGGAGTGACAATGAGCAGTACTTC.

The CDR3 reads CASSVWGAVTEAFF. In DNA, the CDR3 is TGTGCCAGCAGCGTATGGGGGGCAGTCACTGAAGCTTTCTTT. The genes are TRBV7-2 and TRBJ1-1; D might be TRBD1 (6 bases). Trimming shortened V by 5 bases and J by 4 bases, and 14 bases separated the two germline ends. Per germline, CDR1 SGHTA and CDR2 FQGNSA. The CDR3 runs to 14 residues.

CDR3 protein: CASNLYIRYEQYF. The CDR3 coding sequence is TGTGCCAGCAACTTGTATATTAGGTACGAGCAGTACTTC. This rearrangement joins TRBV11-2 to TRBJ2-7; D not resolved. The V gene's germline CDR1 is SGHAT and CDR2 FQNNGV. Trimming stripped 7 bases from V and 4 bases from J, with 14 bases between. This CDR3 is 13 amino acids long.

This clonotype has just a few counts. The genes are TRBV5-6 and TRBJ2-7; 9 nucleotides match TRBD1. The germline gives CDR1 SGHDT, CDR2 YYEEEE. The CDR3 is 16 residues long. V dropped 4 bases and J dropped 6; count of bases not matched to a gene: 14. The CDR3 region has the DNA TGTGCCAGCAGCCCTCCCTCCGGGACAGGGTTAGTCGAGCAGTACTTC. Amino acids: CASSPPSGTGLVEQYF.

With respect to this clonotype: One base away lies a much larger clone, so this may be a sequencing read error. The chain uses TRBV12-3 or TRBV12-4 and TRBJ2-5; D uncertain. The end of the DNA is better explained by TRBJ2-1, so the J call may be wrong. The CDR3 length is 14 residues. The CDR3 DNA reads TGTGCCAGCAGTCCTAGTCGCAGCCAAGAGACCCAGTTCTTC. It encodes CASSPSRSQETQFF.

This clonotype was seen only a few times. This chain joins TRBV20-1 and TRBJ2-3, with 7 nucleotides matching TRBD1. The CDR3 extends over 16 amino acids. V was pared by 6 bases and J by 4 bases, with 16 bases of the junction left unmatched. Per the germline V gene, CDR1 is DFQATT and CDR2 is SNEGSKA (reference sequence). The CDR3 sequence: CSARTGPSLGADTQYF. The CDR3 DNA is TGCAGTGCCCGGACAGGTCCCTCCTTAGGGGCAGATACGCAGTATTTT.

This clonotype was seen more than once but under ten times. This sequence joins TRBV4-3 and TRBJ1-1; 7 bases align to TRBD1. Germline lookup yields CDR1 LGHNA and CDR2 YSLEER. The CDR3 runs to 13 residues. The J segment lost 5 bases and the V segment lost 6 bases, leaving 6 bases of the junction unmatched. For the CDR3, the DNA is TGCGCCAGCAGACGACAGGGAGAGACTGAAGCTTTCTTT. Translating it yields CASRRQGETEAFF.

This clonotype was counted between two and nine times. The rearrangement uses TRBV6-5 and TRBJ2-1; maybe TRBD1 (6 bases). This CDR3 comprises 13 residues. V was shortened by 6 bases and J by 10 bases, with 16 bases between the two germline ends. Germline V gene sequence: CDR1 MNHEY, CDR2 SVGAGI. The CDR3 sequence is CASRDSYSREQFF. DNA for the CDR3: TGTGCCAGCAGGGACAGCTACTCACGGGAGCAGTTCTTC.

About this clonotype itself: Just one base apart from a much larger clone, this may be a read error. CDR3 residues: CAISERTTTGNEQYF. The CDR3, as DNA: TGTGCCATCAGTGAAAGGACTACTACGGGGAATGAGCAGTACTTC. The chain has TRBV10-3 and TRBJ2-7; possibly TRBD2 for D (6 bases). V was trimmed by 3 bases and J by 7 bases, leaving 19 bases between them. Per germline, CDR1 ENHRY and CDR2 SYGVKD. The CDR3 spans 15 residues.

This clonotype was picked up a small number of times. The rearrangement uses TRBV4-3 and TRBJ2-7; D is perhaps TRBD1 (6 bases). The CDR3 sequence is 15 residues long. Germline CDR1 and CDR2: LGHNA and YSLEER. Trimming left V 1 base short and J 2 bases short, with 12 bases between. The CDR3 reads CASSQGRTVTYEQYF. CDR3 nucleotides: TGCGCCAGCAGCCAAGGTCGGACAGTCACCTACGAGCAGTACTTC.

This chain joins TRBV20-1 and TRBJ1-1; no clear D gene. The CDR3 contains 13 residues. Trimming shortened V by 6 bases and J by 6 bases, and 17 bases separated the two germline ends. Germline lookup yields CDR1 DFQATT and CDR2 SNEGSKA (reference sequence). The CDR3 spells CSAQRSADAEAFF. The DNA of the CDR3 is TGCAGTGCCCAGAGGTCTGCTGACGCTGAAGCTTTCTTT.

The chain links TRBV20-1 to TRBJ2-3, with 8 bases aligning to TRBD1. After removal of 0 bases from V and 3 bases from J, the junction contained 8 bases not matched to a gene. The CDR3 is 16 residues long. Germline V lookup: CDR1 DFQATT, CDR2 SNEGSKA (reference sequence). The CDR3 DNA follows: TGCAGTGCTAGAGACTTCGACAGGGGAATAACAGATACGCAGTATTTT. Protein product: CSARDFDRGITDTQYF.

In the case of this clonotype: The junction departs from the called germline gene at one end, perhaps through a read error. V is TRBV11-2 and J is TRBJ2-7; D is undetermined. Germline V gene data show CDR1 as SGHAT and CDR2 as FQNNGV. The CDR3 loop spans 12 amino acids. As DNA, the CDR3 is TGTGCCAGCGGCTTGAGCTCCAATGAGCAGTACTTC. Protein product: CASGLSSNEQYF. The full variable domain, with the rest looked up from reference TRBV11-2 and TRBJ2-7, is EAGVAQSPRYKIIEKRQSVAFWCNPISGHATLYWYQQILGQGPKLLIQFQNNGVVDDSQLPKDRFSAERLKGVDSTLKIQPAKLEDSAVYLCASGLSSNEQYFGPGTRLTVT.

The chain recombines TRBV6-5 with TRBJ2-7, with TRBD1 as a possible D gene (6 bases). Germline V gene sequence: CDR1 MNHEY, CDR2 SVGAGI. The CDR3 extends over 15 amino acids. V shed 0 bases and J shed 0 bases, with 9 bases lying between them. The CDR3: CASSYSQGFSYEQYF. In DNA, the CDR3 is TGTGCCAGCAGTTACTCCCAGGGGTTCTCCTACGAGCAGTACTTC.

This CDR3 reads CASSLPQKDTQYF. The CDR3 DNA reads as TGTGCCAGCAGTCTCCCTCAGAAAGATACGCAGTATTTT. The rearrangement uses TRBV28 and TRBJ2-3; D is ambiguous. The CDR3 is 13 amino acids. The germline V gene has CDR1 MDHEN and CDR2 SYDVKM. V lost 5 bases, J lost 5 bases, and 11 bases lay in between.

Worth noting for this clonotype: At one end the junction does not follow the germline gene, possibly because of a read error. The chain links TRBV6-6 to TRBJ2-7, with 8 bases matching TRBD2. From germline, CDR1 is MNHNY and CDR2 SVGAGI (reference sequence). CDR3 length: 15 residues. The CDR3 sequence is CASRPTSGLSDEQYF. CDR3 DNA sequence: TGTGCCAGCAGGCCTACTAGCGGTCTCTCCGACGAGCAGTACTTC.

This clonotype was seen once. The chain recombines TRBV7-8 with TRBJ1-4; D not certain. Germline V CDR1 and CDR2: SGHVS, FQNEAQ. The germline V and J ends were trimmed by 1 base and 0 bases, with 9 bases remaining between them. The CDR3 covers 16 residues. The CDR3 sequence is CASSLEGYSTNEKLFF. Written as DNA, the CDR3 is TGTGCCAGCAGCTTAGAGGGATATTCAACTAATGAAAAACTGTTTTTT.

The chain employs TRBV7-8 and TRBJ1-4; D may be TRBD1 (6 bases). Trimming took 1 base from V and 10 from J, leaving 16 bases between them. The CDR3 extends over 15 amino acids. Germline CDR1 reads SGHVS; CDR2 reads FQNEAQ. This CDR3 is CASSLVRLGGGKLFF. In DNA form, the CDR3 reads TGTGCCAGCAGCTTAGTACGGTTAGGGGGGGGAAAACTGTTTTTT.

There are a few counts of this clonotype. The chain employs TRBV25-1 and TRBJ1-2; 10 positions match TRBD1. The CDR3 extends over 14 amino acids. Trimming cost V 4 bases and J 6 bases; bases outside gene matches: 5. The V gene's germline CDR1 is MGHDK and CDR2 SYGVNS. The DNA for the CDR3 is TGTGCCAGCAGTGGACCGACAGGGGGCGATGGCTACACCTTC. Its protein is CASSGPTGGDGYTF.

The V gene is TRBV12-3 or TRBV12-4, the J gene TRBJ2-5; no reliable D call. The CDR3 loop spans 15 amino acids. V was clipped by 0 bases and J by 3 bases, with 11 bases between them. Here the CDR3 reads CASSLAPGFEETQYF. The CDR3 DNA is TGTGCCAGCAGTTTAGCGCCGGGTTTCGAAGAGACCCAGTACTTC.

To note about this clonotype: The junction does not match germline at one end; this may be a read error. The V call is TRBV12-3 or TRBV12-4, the J call TRBJ1-1; the match to TRBD1 covers 8 bases. This CDR3 has 16 residues. DNA of the CDR3: TGTGCCAGCATTTTAAGGTGGACAGGGACGTCCGCTGAAGCTTTCTTT. Translated: CASILRWTGTSAEAFF.

This clonotype came up many times. V and J are TRBV29-1 and TRBJ2-7; no clear D gene. The V gene lost 6 bases and the J gene lost 4 bases, with 16 bases spanning the gap. Germline CDR1 SQVTM, CDR2 ANQGSEA. The CDR3 is made up of 13 amino acids. As DNA, the CDR3 is TGCAGCGTCACCGACTCGGCCCTATACGAGCAGTACTTC. Protein product: CSVTDSALYEQYF.

The chain links TRBV7-6 to TRBJ1-1; weak D call: TRBD1 (5 bases). The CDR3 is made up of 15 amino acids. The V gene's germline CDR1 is SGHVS and CDR2 FNYEAQ. V was cut by 5 bases and J by 3 bases, with 16 bases left in between. CDR3 sequence (DNA): TGTGCCAGCAGCCAACGAATCGGGACGGACACTGAAGCTTTCTTT. Its translation: CASSQRIGTDTEAFF.

The chain recombines TRBV4-1 with TRBJ2-1; 7 nucleotides match TRBD1. The CDR3 runs to 15 residues. V was pared by 0 bases and J by 6 bases, with 5 bases of the junction left unmatched. CDR1 and CDR2 from the germline V gene are MGHRA and YSYEKL. The chain's CDR3 is CASSQDRGTPNEQFF. In DNA, the CDR3 is TGCGCCAGCAGCCAAGACAGGGGGACGCCCAATGAGCAGTTCTTC.

This rearrangement joins TRBV6-5 to TRBJ1-4; D not resolved. V shed 10 bases and J shed 3 bases, with 9 bases lying between them. Germline CDR1 is MNHEY and CDR2 is SVGAGI. This CDR3 region has 12 residues. The CDR3 spells CATQHPNEKLFF. As DNA, the CDR3 is TGTGCCACCCAACACCCTAATGAAAAACTGTTTTTT.